This T cell receptor beta chain was recorded in a study of T cells in Graves' hyperthyroidism and ophthalmopathy (dated by TCRdb to about 2019). General notes on the study: Peripheral blood was collected at initial diagnosis, before any treatment. To identify distinguishing TCR V-J signatures, a discovery cohort of around 98 patients was used, comprising 43 with Graves' ophthalmopathy and approximately 57 with stable Graves' hyperthyroidism. In addition, the study compared T-cell repertoires in thyroid tissue and in blood from five or six Graves' hyperthyroidism patients. The paper reports TCR Vbeta CDR3 sequencing of some 140 peripheral blood samples: under 45 ophthalmopathy, around 80 hyperthyroidism and around 17 progressor patients. Prospective prediction of ophthalmopathy was tested in an independent validation cohort of 18 to 20 hyperthyroidism patients and some 17 patients who later progressed to ophthalmopathy. Following sampling, methimazole starting at 30 mg daily was given to hyperthyroidism patients, and high-dose intravenous methylprednisolone was given to ophthalmopathy patients. The roughly 91 discovery patients were randomly split 7:3 into training and test sets. Broader findings and caveats from the paper: Blood samples also contained most of the expanded thyroid clonotypes (frequency above 0.001), which suggests that blood repertoires may reflect thyroid immune responses. A model built on a 13 V-J signature distinguished ophthalmopathy from stable hyperthyroidism, reaching about 88% sensitivity and about 81% specificity in cross-validation and 80%/75% in testing. Sample size was not statistically predetermined, and blinding of investigators to group allocation was not performed. In validation, the model predicted progression to ophthalmopathy a median of roughly six months before onset, with over 55% sensitivity and 72.22% specificity.

This clonotype occurred many times. Its antigen is currently not known. The input lacks base qualities; no much larger clone sits a single base away. The hyperthyroidism patients were between 18 and 65 years old and newly diagnosed, with a disease duration of less than 2 months. Exclusion was applied to patients with uncontrolled infections, other autoimmune diseases, pregnancy or lactation. Diagnoses relied on clinical symptoms, serum thyroxine and TRAb, thyroid ultrasound and orbital computed tomography. Blood from progressor patients was collected at the time of first diagnosis with hyperthyroidism, before any ophthalmopathy symptoms had appeared. Ficoll-Paque density gradient centrifugation was used to isolate PBMCs from around 9.1 ml of fresh peripheral blood. Progressor patients were defined as those initially diagnosed with Graves' hyperthyroidism in whom ophthalmopathy developed during follow-up. Trizol reagent was used to extract total RNA, and RNA quality was then checked on an Agilent 2100 Bioanalyzer.

V was cut back by 5 bases and J by 14 bases, leaving a gap of 24 bases between them. From its cysteine to its phenylalanine, the CDR3 spans 14 amino acids. Only CDR3 DNA remains: 42 bases, in frame from the first base. CDR1 and CDR2 were assigned from the germline V gene (reference sequence) as SGHAT and FQDESV. Amplification of TCR beta CDR3 regions was carried out from RNA transcripts. A first-round RT-PCR of the TCR CDR3 used the HTBI primer set with the Qiagen OneStep RT-PCR kit. A second multiplex PCR round built the libraries, followed by size selection and purification. The libraries were sequenced on an Illumina HiSeq2000 using paired-end 100 bp reads. The paper's processing steps were these. SOAPnuke was used to process the raw data, throwing out any read that contained adapters or uncalled bases, had a mean Phred below 15, or lacked an exact constant-primer or identifier match. COPE v1.2.5 was used to merge high-quality paired reads, and clonotypes were defined as unique nucleotide sequences. Clonotypes were aligned to IMGT TRBV, TRBD and TRBJ reference segments using MiTCR v1.1. Only V-J combinations with frequency above 0.0001, covering approximately 99% of repertoires, were analysed. The TCS score was defined as the ratio of F50 (clonal expansion) to E x V (chaos), calculated using BLOSUM62-based TCRdist between CDR3 peptides within each V-J. Welch's t-statistics and random forest reduced 500 to 650 V-J features to roughly 13, which were used in a naive Bayes classifier (R e1071). The public reads were reanalyzed by TCRdb: fastp trimming at Q25, MiXCR alignment, in-frame beta chains only. CDR3 protein sequences are deduplicated, and each keeps its most common genes and DNA. TCRdb, not the authors, supplied the V and J calls. Recorded for this sample are some 250,000 distinct CDR3 sequences; more than 14% of them occurred a single time. Roughly 15% of the sample comes from the top ten.

Sequencing input: blood. The chain joins TRBV11-1 to TRBJ2-5; the D gene remains uncertain. The TCR was taken from a woman aged 40-49 years with Graves' hyperthyroidism that later progressed to Graves' ophthalmopathy. The nucleotide sequence is given as TGTGCCAGCAGCCCGGCCTTCGGCCAGCTAACCACCTACTTC. Its protein reads: CASSPAFGQLTTYF.